This T cell receptor beta chain derives from a study of regulatory T cells in long-lasting Graves disease. Whole-study results and caveats: Compared with new cases, persistent Graves' patients showed reduced TCR diversity.

TCR beta libraries were built with iRepertoire HTBI primers and Arm-PCR of CDR3 regions. Using its own MiXCR run on the multiplex PCR reads, TCRdb lists one record per CDR3 protein. In the table there are hundreds of thousands of distinct CDR3 sequences, about a sixth of which are singletons. Germline loops: CDR1 SGHNT, CDR2 YENEEA. Germline trimming cut 4 bases from V and 2 bases from J; bases unmatched to any gene: 10. The CDR3 sequence is 19 residues long. Time point noted: newly diagnosed GD, antithyroid drugs for less than 3 months. Extracted PBMC RNA gave rise to the TCR library. Patients were enrolled at an endocrinology department in Xi'an, China. This clonotype was seen many times. Its specificity is unknown. These records were also assigned to another study, of T cells in Graves' hyperthyroidism and ophthalmopathy. According to that study: First-round RT-PCR targeting the TCR CDR3 was performed with the HTBI primer set.

The sequencing here drew on peripheral blood mononuclear cells (PBMCs), taken at new diagnosis, from a patient treated with antithyroid drugs. V is TRBV11-3 and J is TRBJ2-6, with TRBD1 identical over 11 bases. The sequence derives from a man aged 40-50 years with Graves disease. The CDR3, as DNA: TGTGCCAGCAGCTCTAACTACTGGGACAGGGGGGCTGGGGCCAACGTCCTGACTTTC. Translation gives CASSSNYWDRGAGANVLTF.